Here is one T cell receptor beta chain with its context. Its antigen is unidentified. V was pared by 5 bases and J by 8 bases, with 16 bases between. The germline gives CDR1 SGHAT, CDR2 FQNNGV. The CDR3 has 13 residues. In TCRdb, the 5' RACE reads were re-called with MiXCR into one record per CDR3 protein. This sample has some 280,000 distinct CDR3 sequences, with around 16% found just once. These data come from a study of T-cell memory formation after mild COVID-19. Study findings and constraints: Second-wave clones with a day 37 peak had unconfirmed SARS-CoV-2 specificity.

The origin of this receptor is a man aged 18 to 30 who had mild COVID-19 (a few samples of this study predate the infection). Cell type and time point are not known. The rearrangement joins TRBV11-2 to TRBJ2-7; a possible D gene is TRBD2 (6 bases). The source material was PBMCs or a T cell subset sorted from them (not recorded which). The CDR3 DNA follows: TGTGCCAGCAGCGGGAGGACCGGCCGCCAGCAGTACGTC. This gives the protein CASSGRTGRQQYV.